This entry lists 3 T cell receptor beta chains sequenced from one sample in a study of tumor and adjacent non-tumor tissue in lung cancer. Three rounds of nested PCR, following a modified ARM-PCR protocol, produced the TCRbeta library. TCRdb reanalysed the multiplex PCR reads using MiXCR and keeps one entry per CDR3 protein. This table holds 75,000 to 80,000 distinct CDR3 sequences, 75% to 90% found once. This sample's RNA came from whole unsorted tissue. Sequencing was carried out using lung tumor tissue. The receptors come from a woman in her 50s with non-small cell lung cancer.

This clonotype was counted once. Mismatch with germline at one junction end may stem from a read error. The chain joins TRBV11-2 to TRBJ2-3; 12 nucleotides agree with TRBD2. From germline, CDR1 is SGHAT and CDR2 FQNNGV. The CDR3 spans 17 residues. CDR3 sequence (DNA): TGTGCTAGCAGCTTGGCCCCGAGACTAGCGGGAGCAGATACGCAGTATTTT. The encoded protein is CASSLAPRLAGADTQYF. Full variable domain (remainder filled in from reference TRBV11-2 and TRBJ2-3): EAGVAQSPRYKIIEKRQSVAFWCNPISGHATLYWYQQILGQGPKLLIQFQNNGVVDDSQLPKDRFSAERLKGVDSTLKIQPAKLEDSAVYLCASSLAPRLAGADTQYFGPGTRLTVL.

This clonotype was observed once. The junction departs from germline at one end; a sequencing error may be responsible. V gene TRBV4-1 combines with J gene TRBJ2-3; tentatively, D is TRBD1 (6 bases). The CDR3 covers 14 residues. Germline V lookup: CDR1 MGHRA, CDR2 YSYEKL. DNA of the CDR3: TGCGCCAGCATCCAAGCTGGGCGGACAGATACGCAGTATTTC. Protein sequence: CASIQAGRTDTQYF.

Points on this clonotype: In this CDR3 the conserved last residue, phenylalanine or tryptophan, is missing, so a read error is likely. The J gene is TRBJ2-7, the V gene TRBV20-1, with 7 bases aligning to TRBD2. V was clipped by 3 bases and J by 3 bases; unmatched bases: 5. CDR1 is DFQATT and CDR2 is SNEGSKA in the germline V gene (reference sequence). The CDR3 consists of 13 residues. The CDR3 loop is CSASKRGVYEQYS. CDR3 DNA sequence: TGCAGTGCTAGCAAGCGGGGCGTCTACGAGCAGTACTCC.